Each of the 16 T cell receptor beta chains below was sequenced from the same sample in a study of human T cells and chemical hapten exposure. This sample's time point: patch test 2, 6 weeks after DPC sensitization. Treatment meaning: therapeutic diphenylcyclopropenone sensitization with weekly scalp DPC. From the RACE reads, TCRdb called clonotypes with MiXCR, one entry per CDR3 protein. The sample records about 54,000 distinct CDR3 sequences, more than 9% being singletons. Here the sequenced sample was whole blood, taken in connection with sensitization to the hapten diphenylcyclopropenone (DPC). The receptors originated from a woman between 45 and 60 years old with alopecia areata. Some clones in this sample may be carry-over from other donors' samples.

This chain links TRBV12-3 or TRBV12-4 with TRBJ1-1; D may be TRBD1 (5 bases). The CDR3 sequence is 12 residues long. The V gene lost 4 bases and the J gene lost 11 bases, with 14 bases spanning the gap. DNA for the CDR3: TGTGCCAGCAGTTCAGGGCGGAGGTCGGCTTTCTTT. Translation gives CASSSGRRSAFF.

This clonotype has just a few counts. The chain combines TRBV6-5 with TRBJ2-3, with D uncertain. The CDR3 consists of 13 residues. V shed 2 bases and J shed 6 bases, with 9 bases lying between them. Germline V gene data show CDR1 as MNHEY and CDR2 as SVGAGI. This CDR3 is CASSYDVSDTQYF. The CDR3 nucleotides read TGTGCCAGCAGTTACGATGTATCGGATACGCAGTATTTT.

This clonotype has at least ten counts. The chain has TRBV5-4 and TRBJ1-6, with D possibly TRBD1 on 6 matching bases. CDR1 is SGHNT, CDR2 YYREEE, per germline (reference sequence). The CDR3 loop spans 14 amino acids. V shed 4 bases and J shed 9 bases, with 14 bases lying between them. Here the CDR3 DNA reads TGTGCCAGCAGCCTAGACAGGAGTCTTTCACCCCTCCACTTT. This sequence encodes CASSLDRSLSPLHF.

This clonotype was seen more than once but under ten times. This chain uses TRBV7-2 with TRBJ2-1; D call uncertain. The V gene lost 7 bases and the J gene lost 8 bases, with 15 bases spanning the gap. Germline values: CDR1 SGHTA, CDR2 FQGNSA. This CDR3 region has 13 residues. The DNA for the CDR3 is TGTGCCAGCACTATAAGGACGGGTGATGAGCAGTTCTTC. Residues: CASTIRTGDEQFF.

This clonotype has just a few counts. The gene calls are TRBV28 and TRBJ2-7; 8 bases are shared with TRBD1. The trim removed 5 bases at V and 0 bases at J, leaving 6 bases unmatched. The germline gives CDR1 MDHEN, CDR2 SYDVKM. The CDR3 extends over 15 amino acids. Here the CDR3 reads CASSRIGQGSYEQYF. As DNA, the CDR3 is TGTGCCAGCAGTCGAATCGGACAGGGCTCCTACGAGCAGTACTTC.

The chain recombines TRBV6-6 with TRBJ2-7, with 10 bases identical to TRBD1. From germline, CDR1 is MNHNY and CDR2 SVGAGI (reference sequence). This CDR3 has 17 amino acids. V was clipped by 2 bases and J by 4 bases; unmatched bases: 11. CDR3 nucleotide sequence: TGTGCCAGCAGTTACGGCAGACAGGGGGCAGGGGTGTACGAGCAGTACTTC. Translation: CASSYGRQGAGVYEQYF.

J is TRBJ2-1 and V is TRBV10-3; 7 bases agree with TRBD1. This CDR3 contains 16 residues. The trim removed 5 bases at V and 5 bases at J, leaving 12 bases unmatched. Germline CDR1 reads ENHRY; CDR2 reads SYGVKD. CDR3 nucleotide sequence: TGTGCCATCAGTAGGACAGGAGCAACAATCGACAATGAGCAGTTCTTC. Translating gives CAISRTGATIDNEQFF.

This clonotype was picked up many times. The chain couples TRBV7-2 to TRBJ2-3; D not certain. CDR1 is SGHTA, CDR2 FQGNSA, per germline. The V gene lost 5 bases and the J gene lost 0 bases, with 12 bases spanning the gap. This CDR3 region has 15 residues. The CDR3 spells CASSTRQASTDTQYF. The CDR3 DNA reads as TGTGCCAGCAGCACACGTCAAGCTAGCACAGATACGCAGTATTTT.

This clonotype came up many times. The chain joins TRBV2 to TRBJ1-5; no definite D call. The ends were cut back, 4 bases at V and 0 bases at J, with 10 bases in the middle. There are 15 residues in the CDR3. Looked up from germline, CDR1 is SNHLY and CDR2 is FYNNEI. The CDR3 sequence: CASSVEEFSNQPQHF. The CDR3 DNA sequence: TGTGCCAGCAGTGTCGAAGAGTTTAGCAATCAGCCCCAGCATTTT.

There are a few counts of this clonotype. This chain joins TRBV10-2 and TRBJ2-7; the D gene is possibly TRBD1 (6 bases). The CDR3 has 14 amino acids. Trimming shortened V by 6 bases and J by 2 bases, and 14 bases separated the two germline ends. CDR1 and CDR2 (germline): WSHSY, SAAADI. CDR3 sequence (DNA): TGCGCCAGCAGGCCCGCAGGGGAAACCTACGAGCAGTACTTC. Protein: CASRPAGETYEQYF.

V is TRBV29-1 and J is TRBJ2-1; 8 bases agree with TRBD2. Germline V gene lookup returns CDR1 SQVTM and CDR2 ANQGSEA. The CDR3 loop spans 15 amino acids. Trimming cost V 1 base and J 8 bases; bases outside gene matches: 10. DNA for the CDR3: TGCAGCGTTGAAGGGCTAGCGGGCCATGGGGATGAGCAGTTCTTC. Protein product: CSVEGLAGHGDEQFF.

The chain combines TRBV12-3 or TRBV12-4 with TRBJ1-5; D is unresolved. Trimming stripped 5 bases from V and 2 bases from J, with 13 bases between. The CDR3 spans 15 residues. The CDR3 coding sequence is TGTGCCAGCAGTCCACTCGGTGCGGGCAATCAGCCCCAGCATTTT. Translating gives CASSPLGAGNQPQHF.

This chain uses TRBV11-2 with TRBJ1-1; D unclear. V shed 5 bases and J shed 5 bases, with 12 bases lying between them. Germline loops: CDR1 SGHAT, CDR2 FQNNGV. The length of the CDR3 is 13 residues. The CDR3 DNA reads TGTGCCAGCAGCCAAAGCGTGGTAACTGAAGCTTTCTTT. Translating it yields CASSQSVVTEAFF.

This clonotype has ten or more counts. The chain links TRBV18 to TRBJ1-3, with D uncertain. Deletions cut 0 bases from V and 0 bases from J, with 9 bases between. The CDR3 has 16 residues. Looked up from germline, CDR1 is KGHSH and CDR2 is LQKENI. For the CDR3, the DNA is TGTGCCAGCTCACCACCGGGAACCTCCTCTGGAAACACCATATATTTT. Protein sequence: CASSPPGTSSGNTIYF.

This chain connects TRBV6-6 to TRBJ1-4; D perhaps matches TRBD1 (5 bases). V was cut by 6 bases and J by 3 bases, with 11 bases left in between. Germline CDR1 MNHNY, CDR2 SVGAGI (reference sequence). CDR3 length equals 14 residues. CDR3 in amino acids: CASSPGRSNEKLFF. As DNA, the CDR3 is TGTGCCAGCAGCCCGGGACGGTCTAATGAAAAACTGTTTTTT.

This clonotype was seen a few times. The junction shows a germline mismatch at one end, possibly a read error. The rearrangement links TRBV5-5 to TRBJ1-3; maybe TRBD1 (5 bases). In germline, CDR1 is SGHKS, CDR2 YYEKEE (reference sequence). CDR3 length: 15 residues. CDR3 nucleotide sequence: TGTGTCAGCAGCCTGAGGGGACCATCTGGAAACACCATATATTTT. Its translation: CVSSLRGPSGNTIYF.